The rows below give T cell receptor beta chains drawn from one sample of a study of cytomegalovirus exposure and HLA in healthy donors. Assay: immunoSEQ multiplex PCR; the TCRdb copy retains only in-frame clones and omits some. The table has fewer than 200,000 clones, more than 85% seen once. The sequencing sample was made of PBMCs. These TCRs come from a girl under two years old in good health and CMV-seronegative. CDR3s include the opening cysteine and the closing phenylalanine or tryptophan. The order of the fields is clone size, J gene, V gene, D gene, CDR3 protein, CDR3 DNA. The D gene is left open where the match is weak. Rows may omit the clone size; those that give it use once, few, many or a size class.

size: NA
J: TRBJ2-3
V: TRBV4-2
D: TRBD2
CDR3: CASSPDWRGVSDTQYF
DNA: TGTGCCAGCAGCCCTGACTGGCGGGGGGTATCAGATACGCAGTATTTT

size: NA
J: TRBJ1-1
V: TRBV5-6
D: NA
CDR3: CASSAIEVSEAFF
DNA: TGTGCCAGCAGCGCGATCGAGGTATCAGAAGCTTTCTTT

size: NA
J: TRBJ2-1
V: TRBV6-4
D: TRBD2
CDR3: CASSRTSGNLNEQFF
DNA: TGTGCCAGCAGTCGGACTAGCGGGAACCTCAATGAGCAGTTCTTC

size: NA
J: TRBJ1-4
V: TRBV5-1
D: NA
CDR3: CASSSRAFDEKLFF
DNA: TGCGCCAGCAGCTCCCGCGCCTTCGATGAAAAACTGTTTTTT

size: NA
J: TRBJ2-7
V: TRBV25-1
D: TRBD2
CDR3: CASSGTASGESYEQYF
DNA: TGTGCCAGCAGTGGTACCGCTAGCGGGGAGTCCTACGAGCAGTACTTC

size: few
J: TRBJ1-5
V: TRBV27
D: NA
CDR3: CASSLRQQDQPQHF
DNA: TGTGCCAGCAGTTTACGACAACAGGATCAGCCCCAGCATTTT

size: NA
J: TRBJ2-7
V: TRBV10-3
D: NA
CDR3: CAISDRWYEQYF
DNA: TGTGCCATCAGTGATCGGTGGTACGAGCAGTACTTC

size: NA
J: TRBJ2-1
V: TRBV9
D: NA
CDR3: CASSPPDRYNEQFF
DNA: TGTGCCAGCAGCCCTCCGGACAGATACAATGAGCAGTTCTTC

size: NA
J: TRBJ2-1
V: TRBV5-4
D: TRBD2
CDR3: CASSFSPRGRALDEQFF
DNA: TGTGCCAGCAGTTTTTCCCCGCGGGGGAGGGCCCTGGATGAGCAGTTCTTC

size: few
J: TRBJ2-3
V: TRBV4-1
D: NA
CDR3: CASSQQGYVVRADTQYF
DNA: TGCGCCAGCAGCCAACAGGGGTACGTGGTACGGGCAGATACGCAGTATTTT

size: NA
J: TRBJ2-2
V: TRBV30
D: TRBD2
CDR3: CARSSSLREGRGWWSGELFF
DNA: TGTGCCCGGAGTAGTTCCTTGAGGGAGGGCCGTGGTTGGTGGTCCGGGGAGCTGTTTTTT

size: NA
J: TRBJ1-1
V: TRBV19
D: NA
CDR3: CASSIRGNTEAFF
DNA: TGTGCCAGTAGTATCAGGGGGAACACTGAAGCTTTCTTT

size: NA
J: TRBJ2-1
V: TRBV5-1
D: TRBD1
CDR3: CASSSPGQNYFDQYYNEQFF
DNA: TGCGCCAGCAGCTCTCCGGGACAGAACTATTTTGATCAATACTACAATGAGCAGTTCTTC

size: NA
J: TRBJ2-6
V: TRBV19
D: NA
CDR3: CASSAGRSTGANVLTF
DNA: TGTGCCAGTAGCGCGGGACGTTCTACTGGGGCCAACGTCCTGACTTTC

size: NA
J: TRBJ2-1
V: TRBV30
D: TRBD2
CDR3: CAWSGGRGSYNEQFF
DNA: TGTGCCTGGAGCGGCGGGAGGGGCTCCTACAATGAGCAGTTCTTC

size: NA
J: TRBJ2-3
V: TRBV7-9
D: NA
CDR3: CASSRAGTGSVGDTQYF
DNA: TGTGCCAGCAGCCGCGCCGGGACTGGCTCTGTTGGAGATACGCAGTATTTT

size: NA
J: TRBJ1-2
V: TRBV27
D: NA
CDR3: CASSSAGTHGYTF
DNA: TGTGCCAGCAGTTCCGCGGGTACCCATGGCTACACCTTC

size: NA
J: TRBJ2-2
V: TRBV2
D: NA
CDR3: CASSVASVLRNTGELFF
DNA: TGTGCCAGCAGTGTAGCCTCTGTACTCCGGAACACCGGGGAGCTGTTTTTT

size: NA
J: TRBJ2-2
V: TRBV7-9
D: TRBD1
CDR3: CASSWGQGTGELFF
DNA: TGTGCCAGCAGCTGGGGACAGGGAACCGGGGAGCTGTTTTTT

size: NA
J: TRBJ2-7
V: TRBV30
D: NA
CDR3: CAWTPNTYEQYF
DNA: TGTGCCTGGACCCCTAATACCTACGAGCAGTACTTC

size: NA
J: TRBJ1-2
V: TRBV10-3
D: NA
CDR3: CAISEFRGYTF
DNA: TGTGCCATCAGTGAGTTCCGGGGCTACACCTTC

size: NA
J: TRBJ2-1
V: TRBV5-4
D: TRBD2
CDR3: CASSLGGGRRDEQFF
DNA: TGTGCCAGCAGCTTGGGCGGCGGGAGGAGGGATGAGCAGTTCTTC

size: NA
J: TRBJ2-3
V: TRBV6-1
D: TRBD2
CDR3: CASSELAGGPIPTDTQYF
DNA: TGTGCCAGCAGTGAACTAGCGGGGGGGCCGATTCCGACAGATACGCAGTATTTT

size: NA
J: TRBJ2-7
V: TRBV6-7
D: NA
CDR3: CASSNRKSSYEQYF
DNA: TGTGCCAGCAGTAACAGGAAAAGCTCCTACGAGCAGTACTTC

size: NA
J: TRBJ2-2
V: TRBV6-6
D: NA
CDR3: CATQGHTNTGELFF
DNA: TGTGCCACCCAAGGACACACGAACACCGGGGAGCTGTTTTTT

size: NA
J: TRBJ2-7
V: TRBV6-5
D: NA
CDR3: CASSYLQGFYEQYF
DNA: TGTGCCAGCAGTTACTTACAGGGATTCTACGAGCAGTACTTC

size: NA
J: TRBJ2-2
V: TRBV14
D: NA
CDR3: CASSLINAGELFF
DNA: TGTGCCAGCAGCCTTATAAATGCCGGGGAGCTGTTTTTT

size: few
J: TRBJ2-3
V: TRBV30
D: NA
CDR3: CAWKPGVSTDTQYF
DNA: TGTGCCTGGAAACCGGGGGTAAGCACAGATACGCAGTATTTT

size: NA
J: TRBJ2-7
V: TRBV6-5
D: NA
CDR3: CASSYSGGGHYEQYF
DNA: TGTGCCAGCAGTTACTCCGGTGGGGGCCACTACGAGCAGTACTTC

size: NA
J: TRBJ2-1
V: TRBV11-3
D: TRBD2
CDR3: CASSKGLGGYNEQFF
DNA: TGTGCCAGCAGCAAGGGACTAGGGGGCTACAATGAGCAGTTCTTC

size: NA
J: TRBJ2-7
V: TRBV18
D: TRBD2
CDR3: CASSPPRSGGPSYEQYF
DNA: TGTGCCAGCTCACCACCGCGATCGGGAGGGCCGTCCTACGAGCAGTACTTC

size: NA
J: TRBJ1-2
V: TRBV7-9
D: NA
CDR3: CASSSPTTGYGYTF
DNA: TGTGCCAGCAGCTCCCCGACGACAGGCTATGGCTACACCTTC

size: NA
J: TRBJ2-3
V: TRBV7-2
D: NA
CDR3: CASSFRSGGEDTQYF
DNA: TGTGCCAGCAGCTTTCGGTCCGGAGGAGAGGATACGCAGTATTTT

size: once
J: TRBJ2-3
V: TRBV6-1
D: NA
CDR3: CASSEQVADTQYF
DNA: TGTGCCAGCAGTGAACAGGTAGCGGATACGCAGTATTTT

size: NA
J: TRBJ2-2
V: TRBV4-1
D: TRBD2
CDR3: CASSQVLRTSSSNTGELFF
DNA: TGCGCCAGCAGCCAAGTTCTTAGGACTAGCTCTTCGAACACCGGGGAGCTGTTTTTT

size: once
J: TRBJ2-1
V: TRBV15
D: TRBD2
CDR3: CATSRDRGLANNEQFF
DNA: TGTGCCACCAGCAGAGATCGGGGACTAGCGAACAATGAGCAGTTCTTC

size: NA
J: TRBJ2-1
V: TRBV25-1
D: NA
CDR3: CASSGVTSNTYNEQFF
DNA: TGTGCCAGCAGTGGGGTAACTAGTAATACCTACAATGAGCAGTTCTTC